These 18 T cell receptor beta chains were sequenced from one sample in a study of shared T cell receptors in the human thymus. This table comes from immunoSEQ multiplex PCR, and its TCRdb copy is limited to in-frame clones, with some not included. The sample lists 700,000 or so clones; approximately 85% were seen once. These data also formed part of another study, on human thymus T cells.

Sequenced material: thymocytes. These receptors came from a girl under two years old with a congenital heart defect.

The chain has TRBV18 and TRBJ2-5, with 7 bases aligning to TRBD2. The trim removed 2 bases at V and 4 bases at J, leaving 7 bases unmatched. The germline gives CDR1 KGHSH, CDR2 LQKENI. CDR3 size: 15 residues. The chain's CDR3 is CASSPMTSLGETQYF. CDR3 DNA sequence: TGTGCCAGCTCACCAATGACTAGCCTTGGAGAGACCCAGTACTTC.

The CDR3 nucleotides read TGTGCCAGCAGCTTCGACAGGGTGGGCGGAGGCTACACCTTC. It is translated as CASSFDRVGGGYTF. The chain links TRBV7-2 to TRBJ1-2; 7 bases are a match to TRBD1. CDR1 is SGHTA, CDR2 FQGNSA, per germline. V lost 3 bases to trimming and J lost 8 bases; unmatched junction nucleotides: 9. This CDR3 contains 14 residues.

The V gene is TRBV5-1, the J gene TRBJ2-7; 8 bases are a match to TRBD1. The germline gives CDR1 SGHRS, CDR2 YFSETQ. The CDR3 contains 15 residues. V was clipped by 4 bases and J by 3 bases; unmatched bases: 9. CDR3: CASSNLTGASYEQYF. The DNA of the CDR3 is TGCGCCAGCAGCAACTTGACAGGGGCGAGCTACGAGCAGTACTTC.

The rearrangement uses TRBV5-1 and TRBJ2-2; D uncertain. Germline CDR1 and CDR2: SGHRS and YFSETQ. The CDR3 has 14 amino acids. The V gene lost 3 bases and the J gene lost 4 bases, with 10 bases spanning the gap. The CDR3 sequence is CASSWASGTGELFF. The CDR3 nucleotides are TGCGCCAGCAGCTGGGCCTCAGGCACCGGGGAGCTGTTTTTT.

V usage is TRBV10-3 and J usage is TRBJ1-5; TRBD1 is a possible D gene (5 bases). V was clipped by 6 bases and J by 7 bases, with 13 bases between them. The length of the CDR3 is 13 residues. In germline, CDR1 is ENHRY, CDR2 SYGVKD. CDR3 protein: CAISYIGGQPQHF. The DNA for the CDR3 is TGTGCCATCAGCTATATCGGGGGGCAGCCCCAGCATTTT.

This chain links TRBV4-3 with TRBJ1-4, with D maybe TRBD1 (5 bases). V gave up 0 bases and J gave up 9 bases, with 23 bases separating them. CDR3 length: 18 amino acids. The germline gives CDR1 LGHNA, CDR2 YSLEER. The CDR3 DNA reads TGCGCCAGCAGCCAAGACACAATATACAGGCGCGCGGACCAAAAACTGTTTTTT. It specifies CASSQDTIYRRADQKLFF.

This sequence joins TRBV29-1 and TRBJ1-2; D ambiguous. The CDR3 runs 16 residues. Looked up from germline, CDR1 is SQVTM and CDR2 is ANQGSEA. V gave up 0 bases and J gave up 4 bases, with 18 bases separating them. CDR3 region: CSVEDLVRLLSYGYTF. The CDR3 coding sequence is TGCAGCGTTGAAGATCTTGTCAGGCTCCTTAGCTATGGCTACACCTTC.

The chain links TRBV14 to TRBJ1-4; D remains unclear. The germline V gene has CDR1 SGHDN and CDR2 FVKESK. Trimming left V 4 bases short and J 7 bases short, with 16 bases between. The CDR3 has 15 residues. CDR3 amino acids: CASSPLGRNPEKLFF. The CDR3 region has the DNA TGTGCCAGCAGCCCCCTAGGGAGGAACCCTGAAAAACTGTTTTTT.

The CDR3 sequence: CARSSKNRGQPPCGYTF. CDR3 in DNA: TGTGCCAGAAGCTCAAAGAACAGGGGGCAGCCCCCATGCGGCTACACCTTC. J is TRBJ1-2 and V is TRBV5-3; the match to TRBD1 covers 9 bases. TRBV5-3 is labeled an ORF, and its function is uncertain. V lost 3 bases and J lost 8; bases outside the gene matches: 17. The CDR3 is made up of 17 amino acids.

This clone was seen only a few times. The gene calls are TRBV7-9 and TRBJ2-7; 7 positions agree with TRBD1. Trimming cost V 1 base and J 2 bases; bases outside gene matches: 2. This CDR3 comprises 14 residues. Germline CDR1 SEHNR, CDR2 FQNEAQ (reference sequence). In nucleotides, the CDR3 is TGTGCCAGCAGCTTAGGGACAGGCCCCTACGAGCAGTACTTC. Translating it yields CASSLGTGPYEQYF.

This clone was found once. This chain uses TRBV10-1 with TRBJ1-4; TRBD1 aligns across 7 bases. Unmatched junction bases numbered 12, after V lost 4 bases and J lost 4 bases. Germline assignment: CDR1 WNHNN and CDR2 SYGVQD (reference sequence). The CDR3 is 17 amino acids. Here the CDR3 DNA reads TGCGCCAGCAGTGTTGGGCCAGGGGGAAGGGGTAATGAAAAACTGTTTTTT. Translation: CASSVGPGGRGNEKLFF.

The CDR3 is CASSPPGQSYRAQETQYF. The CDR3 DNA is TGTGCCAGCTCACCACCCGGACAGTCTTACAGAGCCCAAGAGACCCAGTACTTC. The genes are TRBV18 and TRBJ2-5; TRBD1 might be the D (6 bases). V lost 0 bases and J lost 1, with 18 bases in between. Germline V lookup: CDR1 KGHSH, CDR2 LQKENI. This CDR3 comprises 18 residues.

The chain employs TRBV4-2 and TRBJ1-2; possibly TRBD1 for D (5 bases). This CDR3 comprises 15 residues. In germline, CDR1 is LGHNA, CDR2 YNFKEQ. The V gene lost 0 bases and the J gene lost 4 bases, with 12 bases spanning the gap. CDR3 DNA: TGTGCCAGCAGCCAAGACAGGGTCCCTTTCTATGGCTACACCTTC. Translation gives CASSQDRVPFYGYTF.

The rearrangement links TRBV14 to TRBJ1-2, with unresolved D. Trimming removed 5 bases from V and 6 bases from J, with 28 bases in between. Germline CDR1 is SGHDN and CDR2 is FVKESK. The CDR3 sequence is 18 residues long. In DNA form, the CDR3 reads TGTGCCAGCAGCTACGGGATCCTTGCTAACAAACGACGAAATGGCTACACCTTC. This gives the protein CASSYGILANKRRNGYTF. The full variable domain, rest sourced from reference TRBV14 and TRBJ1-2, is EAGVTQFPSHSVIEKGQTVTLRCDPISGHDNLYWYRRVMGKEIKFLLHFVKESKQDESGMPNNRFLAERTGGTYSTLKVQPAELEDSGVYFCASSYGILANKRRNGYTFGSGTRLTVV.

V usage is TRBV6-1 and J usage is TRBJ1-5, with 8 positions matching TRBD1. V trimming: 2 bases; J trimming: 6 bases; junction bases outside the gene matches: 3. This CDR3 has 14 amino acids. Germline V gives CDR1 MNHNS, CDR2 SASEGT. The CDR3 loop reads CASSEQGAAQPQHF. CDR3 DNA sequence: TGTGCCAGCAGTGAACAGGGGGCGGCTCAGCCCCAGCATTTT.

This sequence joins TRBV19 and TRBJ2-5; 9 bases are shared with TRBD2. This CDR3 is 15 amino acids long. The germline gives CDR1 LNHDA, CDR2 SQIVND (reference sequence). J was trimmed by 2 bases and V by 7 bases; bases with no gene match: 8. CDR3 region: CASMRRAGGQETQYF. CDR3 nucleotides: TGTGCCAGTATGAGGCGGGCGGGGGGGCAAGAGACCCAGTACTTC.

The V gene is TRBV21-1, the J gene TRBJ1-5; TRBD1, as called in the table, went unchecked against the DNA. TRBV21-1 corresponds to a pseudogene. There are 19 residues in the CDR3. The CDR3 nucleotides read TGTGCCAGCAGCAAAGGGGGCAGGGGCTCGGGTGGGATCAATCAGCCCCAGCATTTT. Its protein product is CASSKGGRGSGGINQPQHF.

The CDR3 DNA follows: TGTGCCAGCAGTTGGGGGGACAGGGCAGATACGCAGTATTTT. Translating gives CASSWGDRADTQYF. J is TRBJ2-3 and V is TRBV27, with TRBD1 matching over 9 bases. Germline CDR1 MNHEY, CDR2 SMNVEV (reference sequence). V shed 4 bases and J 4 bases; nucleotides not matched to a gene: 3. The CDR3 sequence is 14 residues long.